One T cell receptor (beta chain) is described in this entry. The PCR had 60 Vbeta and 13 Jbeta primers. Data came from immunoSEQ multiplex PCR; TCRdb stores just in-frame clones and leaves some out. The sample table sets out 65,000 to 85,000 clones. The data stem from a study of cytomegalovirus exposure and HLA in healthy donors. The clonotype comes from a woman in her 30s in good health and CMV-seronegative. Sequenced input: PBMCs.

Written as DNA, the CDR3 is TGTGCCAGCAGCTTGGTCAGTGGCACTGAAGCTTTCTTT. Residues: CASSLVSGTEAFF. The chain carries TRBV5-6 and TRBJ1-1; D remains unclear. The V gene's germline CDR1 is SGHDT and CDR2 YYEEEE. The CDR3 totals 13 residues. V was trimmed by 0 bases and J by 4 bases, leaving 7 bases between them.